The 26 T cell receptor beta chains below come from one sample, sequenced in a study of CD8+CD57+ T cells in acquired aplastic anemia. Sequenced patients had shown CD8+CD57+ cell expansion by flow cytometry. Using genomic DNA as the template, TCR beta VDJ and CDR3 profiling was carried out. One entry per CDR3 protein results from TCRdb running MiXCR on the reads. The profile shows roughly 160,000 distinct CDR3 sequences, 71% of them singletons. Source material: sorted CD4+, CD8+, or CD8+CD57+ T cells (not recorded which) from PBMCs. Receptors originate from a human donor with aplastic anemia.

The rearrangement uses TRBV6-4 and TRBJ1-1, with 10 bases that match TRBD1. Germline values: CDR1 MRHNA, CDR2 SNTAGT. The CDR3 totals 14 residues. Unmatched junction bases numbered 3, after V lost 4 bases and J lost 4 bases. The CDR3 DNA sequence: TGTGCCAGCAGTGGGACAGGGGGACGCACTGAAGCTTTCTTT. The encoded protein is CASSGTGGRTEAFF.

The CDR3 protein is CASGDRGDTEAFF. The CDR3 DNA sequence: TGTGCCAGCGGGGACAGGGGGGACACTGAAGCTTTCTTT. This chain joins TRBV9 and TRBJ1-1; 11 positions agree with TRBD1. The trim removed 7 bases at V and 3 bases at J, leaving 2 bases unmatched. Germline V CDR1 and CDR2: SGDLS, YYNGEE. The CDR3 has 13 residues.

V is TRBV6-1 and J is TRBJ2-5; D is unresolved. Deletions cut 5 bases from V and 2 bases from J, with 3 bases between. Germline CDR1 reads MNHNS; CDR2 reads SASEGT. The CDR3 has 11 residues. As DNA, the CDR3 is TGTGCCAGCAGTCAACAAGAGACCCAGTACTTC. It encodes CASSQQETQYF.

The gene calls are TRBV19 and TRBJ2-2; D is perhaps TRBD2 (5 bases). The CDR3 spans 15 residues. Trimming shortened V by 3 bases and J by 4 bases, and 12 bases separated the two germline ends. The V gene's germline CDR1 is LNHDA and CDR2 SQIVND (reference sequence). The CDR3 reads CASSIGSVGTGELFF. CDR3 nucleotide sequence: TGTGCCAGTAGTATTGGTAGCGTCGGCACCGGGGAGCTGTTTTTT.

The V and J genes are TRBV9 and TRBJ2-1, with D possibly matching TRBD2 (8 bases). The CDR3 is 15 residues long. V lost 5 bases to trimming and J lost 3 bases, with 15 bases between them. Germline CDR1 and CDR2: SGDLS and YYNGEE. The CDR3 DNA reads as TGTGCCAGCAGGGGGACAGCGGGAGACTACAATGAGCAGTTCTTC. It encodes CASRGTAGDYNEQFF.

CDR3 coding DNA: TGTGCCAGCAGTGCGCGACAGGGGTCGGAGCCCCAGCATTTT. It translates to CASSARQGSEPQHF. The genes are TRBV2 and TRBJ1-5, with TRBD1 matching 8 bases. Losses at the gene ends were 4 bases for V and 8 bases for J; bases not matched to a gene: 7. The germline gives CDR1 SNHLY, CDR2 FYNNEI. The CDR3 is made up of 14 amino acids.

This clonotype was counted a few times. The CDR3 sequence: CASSSPALQETQYF. Here the CDR3 DNA reads TGTGCCAGCAGCTCACCGGCCCTCCAAGAGACCCAGTACTTC. The chain has TRBV7-8 and TRBJ2-5; no firm D call. Germline assignment: CDR1 SGHVS and CDR2 FQNEAQ. Between the trimmed V and J ends, which lost 4 bases and 1 base, there was a span of 10 bases. The length of the CDR3 is 14 residues.

The V and J genes are TRBV9 and TRBJ2-1; TRBD1 is a possible D gene (5 bases). The CDR3 runs 14 residues. Germline assignment: CDR1 SGDLS and CDR2 YYNGEE. V was cut by 4 bases and J by 9 bases, with 17 bases left in between. This CDR3 is CASSPVVSDSEQFF. As DNA, the CDR3 is TGTGCCAGCAGCCCAGTGGTGAGCGACAGTGAGCAGTTCTTC.

This clonotype was picked up one time. The junction does not match germline at one end; this may be a read error. V usage is TRBV7-7 and J usage is TRBJ2-3; D unclear. Germline CDR1 and CDR2: SSHAT and FNYEAQ (reference sequence). The CDR3 contains 16 residues. The CDR3 reads CASSLAPGPTFDTQYF. In nucleotides, the CDR3 is TGTGCTAGCAGCTTAGCTCCGGGCCCGACCTTTGATACGCAGTATTTT.

This clonotype appeared a few times. The CDR3 DNA is TGTGCCAGCAGGGGGACAGTGGGGGATACGCAGTATTTT. Its protein is CASRGTVGDTQYF. The chain combines TRBV2 with TRBJ2-3; TRBD1 agrees at 7 bases. Germline CDR1 SNHLY, CDR2 FYNNEI. With 6 bases clipped from V and 6 bases from J, the junction kept 6 bases outside the gene matches. The CDR3 covers 13 residues.

J is TRBJ1-5 and V is TRBV14; D possibly corresponds to TRBD1 (5 bases). V was shortened by 6 bases and J by 1 base, with 13 bases between the two germline ends. The V gene's germline CDR1 is SGHDN and CDR2 FVKESK. This CDR3 comprises 15 residues. CDR3 loop: CASSERGGSNQPQHF. The CDR3, as DNA: TGTGCCAGCAGTGAGAGGGGAGGAAGCAATCAGCCCCAGCATTTT.

This sequence joins TRBV7-4 and TRBJ2-7; possibly TRBD2 for D (6 bases). V was shortened by 3 bases and J by 3 bases, with 9 bases between the two germline ends. Per the germline V gene, CDR1 is SGHVT and CDR2 is SQSDAQ. The length of the CDR3 is 13 residues. CDR3 coding DNA: TGTGCCAGCAGCTTGAAGGGACTCTACGAGCAGTACTTC. Its protein product is CASSLKGLYEQYF.

The chain joins TRBV5-1 to TRBJ1-2; 8 nucleotides agree with TRBD1. After removal of 0 bases from V and 7 bases from J, the junction contained 5 bases not matched to a gene. CDR1 and CDR2 (germline): SGHRS, YFSETQ. The CDR3 runs 14 residues. CDR3 region: CASSLVTGEGGYTF. CDR3 bases: TGCGCCAGCAGCTTGGTGACAGGGGAGGGTGGCTACACCTTC. The variable domain in full, completed from reference TRBV5-1 and TRBJ1-2, reads KAGVTQTPRYLIKTRGQQVTLSCSPISGHRSVSWYQQTPGQGLQFLFEYFSETQRNKGNFPGRFSGRQFSNSRSEMNVSTLELGDSALYLCASSLVTGEGGYTFGSGTRLTVV.

As concerns this clonotype: One end of the junction fails to match germline, which may point to a read error. The CDR3 DNA is TGCGCCAGCAGCCAAGATCGGGCGAGCTCTGGAAACACCATATATTTT. Translating it yields CASSQDRASSGNTIYF. The J gene is TRBJ1-3, the V gene TRBV7-6; the D is unclear. The CDR3 length is 16 residues. Germline V gene lookup returns CDR1 SGHVS and CDR2 FNYEAQ.

This rearrangement joins TRBV9 to TRBJ2-7; TRBD2 agrees at 8 bases. CDR3 length: 14 amino acids. From germline, CDR1 is SGDLS and CDR2 YYNGEE. V lost 4 bases, J lost 2 bases, and 5 bases stayed unmatched. CDR3 DNA sequence: TGTGCCAGCAGCTCACGCGGGGGGACCTACGAGCAGTACTTC. Residues: CASSSRGGTYEQYF.

The V and J genes are TRBV20-1 and TRBJ2-5; no clear D gene. This CDR3 contains 13 residues. V lost 3 bases to trimming and J lost 1 base, with 9 bases between them. In germline, CDR1 is DFQATT, CDR2 SNEGSKA (reference sequence). This chain's CDR3 is CSASGGVQETQYF. CDR3 in DNA: TGCAGTGCTAGCGGCGGAGTCCAAGAGACCCAGTACTTC.

This clonotype was seen only a few times. The rearrangement uses TRBV20-1 and TRBJ2-5, with unresolved D. This CDR3 contains 12 residues. V dropped 6 bases and J dropped 1 base, with 9 bases sitting between them. The germline CDR1 and CDR2 sequences are DFQATT and SNEGSKA (reference sequence). As DNA, the CDR3 is TGCAGTGCCGACCCGTCCCAAGAGACCCAGTACTTC. Its protein is CSADPSQETQYF.

A note on this clonotype: One base away lies a much larger clone, so this may be a sequencing read error. The chain employs TRBV7-9 and TRBJ2-7, with 9 positions matching TRBD2. Germline CDR1 reads SEHNR; CDR2 reads FQNEAQ (reference sequence). The CDR3 is made up of 15 amino acids. Trimming at V came to 4 bases and at J to 2 bases, leaving 6 bases not matched to a gene. The CDR3 sequence is CASSSDPSGTYEQYF. Here the CDR3 DNA reads TGTGCCAGCAGCTCAGACCCTAGCGGGACCTACGAGCAGTACTTC. Together with reference TRBV7-9 and TRBJ2-7, the CDR3 gives the full variable domain: DTGVSQNPRHKITKRGQNVTFRCDPISEHNRLYWYRQTLGQGPEFLTYFQNEAQLEKSRLLSDRFSAERPKGSFSTLEIQRTEQGDSAMYLCASSSDPSGTYEQYFGPGTRLTVT.

This clonotype occurred once. The rearrangement joins TRBV2 to TRBJ2-7; 10 bases are shared with TRBD1. The V segment lost 8 bases and the J segment 4 bases; nucleotides outside the gene matches: 5. CDR1 is SNHLY, CDR2 FYNNEI, per germline. CDR3 size: 13 residues. CDR3 sequence reads: CASAGQGRYEQYF. The CDR3 nucleotides read TGTGCCAGCGCGGGACAGGGGCGATACGAGCAGTACTTC.

The chain joins TRBV20-1 to TRBJ1-5, with D perhaps TRBD1 (5 bases). V was clipped by 6 bases and J by 2 bases, with 8 bases between them. CDR1 DFQATT and CDR2 SNEGSKA come from the germline V gene (reference sequence). CDR3 length: 12 amino acids. The CDR3 bases are TGCAGTGCAGCGGGACGCAATCAGCCCCAGCATTTT. Its protein product is CSAAGRNQPQHF.

The gene calls are TRBV7-8 and TRBJ1-1; D gene unclear. Germline values: CDR1 SGHVS, CDR2 FQNEAQ. The V end was cut by 10 bases, the J end by 0 bases, with 12 bases between. The CDR3 consists of 13 residues. The CDR3 loop reads CATRVRVNTEAFF. CDR3 bases: TGTGCCACTCGGGTTAGGGTGAACACTGAAGCTTTCTTT.

J is TRBJ1-1 and V is TRBV2; D unclear. V lost 8 bases and J lost 2, with 9 bases in between. CDR3 size: 12 residues. Per the germline V gene, CDR1 is SNHLY and CDR2 is FYNNEI. CDR3 residues: CASGNSNTEAFF. CDR3 DNA: TGTGCCAGCGGAAATTCCAACACTGAAGCTTTCTTT.

The rearrangement links TRBV5-8 to TRBJ1-1; D gene unclear. The CDR3 consists of 13 residues. V was shortened by 0 bases and J by 10 bases, with 13 bases between the two germline ends. Germline V gene data show CDR1 as SGHTS and CDR2 as YDEGEE. Here the CDR3 DNA reads TGTGCCAGCAGCTTGGCCCGACAAATGCGAGCTTTCTTT. Translating it yields CASSLARQMRAFF. The whole variable domain, filled in from reference TRBV5-8 and TRBJ1-1, reads EAGVTQSPTHLIKTRGQQATLRCSPISGHTSVYWYQQALGLGLQFLLWYDEGEERNRGNFPPRFSGRQFPNYSSELNVNALELEDSALYLCASSLARQMRAFFGQGTRLTVV.

Here the CDR3 reads CSARDGGGSYEQYF. The CDR3 nucleotides read TGCAGTGCTAGAGATGGGGGGGGGTCCTACGAGCAGTACTTC. The genes are TRBV20-1 and TRBJ2-7; TRBD2 matches 7 bases. The CDR3 consists of 14 residues. With 0 bases clipped from V and 1 base from J, the junction kept 3 bases outside the gene matches. The germline V gene encodes CDR1 DFQATT and CDR2 SNEGSKA (reference sequence).

The chain combines TRBV10-3 with TRBJ2-7, with 12 positions matching TRBD2. V shed 10 bases, J shed 7 bases, and the junction held 8 bases outside the gene matches. The CDR3 is 13 amino acids. CDR1 is ENHRY, CDR2 SYGVKD, per germline. CDR3 DNA: TGTGCCAGCACTAGCGGGGGGAGGTATGAGCAGTACTTC. Its protein product is CASTSGGRYEQYF.

In this sample, this clonotype turned up a few times. The genes are TRBV5-1 and TRBJ2-3; possible D gene TRBD1, 5 bases. From germline, CDR1 is SGHRS and CDR2 YFSETQ. V was shortened by 4 bases and J by 4 bases, with 10 bases between the two germline ends. The CDR3 totals 13 residues. The chain's CDR3 is CASSVGRADTQYF. The CDR3 nucleotides read TGCGCCAGCAGCGTGGGGCGAGCAGATACGCAGTATTTT.